This T cell receptor beta chain emerged from a study of shared clonotypes between healthy human individuals. Across the whole study: Every donor yielded three CD4 naive, three CD4 memory, two CD8 naive and one CD8 memory plate. Study results and caveats: In contrast to clonotypes shared by all four donors, non-shared clonotypes had lower generation probabilities.

Replicate sorted-subset PCRs were loaded with 150 to 250 ng DNA, 30,000 to 35,000 T cell genomes. Sequenced by immunoSEQ multiplex PCR; TCRdb stores in-frame clones only, minus some. The sample yields some 1.5 million clones, approximately 98% seen once. The CDR3 totals 14 residues. Looked up from germline, CDR1 is SGHRS and CDR2 is YFSETQ. V lost 1 base to trimming and J lost 1 base, with 8 bases between them. About this clone: The antigen remains undetermined.

The sample taken for sequencing was naive CD4+ T cells sorted from blood. Subset denoted: CD45RA+ positively selected. The gene calls are TRBV5-1 and TRBJ2-5, with D unclear. The TCR originated in a man aged 25 to 45 in good health. The CDR3 nucleotides read TGCGCCAGCAGCTTGTCCAGGAGCCAAGAGACCCAGTACTTC. As protein: CASSLSRSQETQYF. The full variable domain, completed using reference TRBV5-1 and TRBJ2-5, is KAGVTQTPRYLIKTRGQQVTLSCSPISGHRSVSWYQQTPGQGLQFLFEYFSETQRNKGNFPGRFSGRQFSNSRSEMNVSTLELGDSALYLCASSLSRSQETQYFGPGTRLLVL.